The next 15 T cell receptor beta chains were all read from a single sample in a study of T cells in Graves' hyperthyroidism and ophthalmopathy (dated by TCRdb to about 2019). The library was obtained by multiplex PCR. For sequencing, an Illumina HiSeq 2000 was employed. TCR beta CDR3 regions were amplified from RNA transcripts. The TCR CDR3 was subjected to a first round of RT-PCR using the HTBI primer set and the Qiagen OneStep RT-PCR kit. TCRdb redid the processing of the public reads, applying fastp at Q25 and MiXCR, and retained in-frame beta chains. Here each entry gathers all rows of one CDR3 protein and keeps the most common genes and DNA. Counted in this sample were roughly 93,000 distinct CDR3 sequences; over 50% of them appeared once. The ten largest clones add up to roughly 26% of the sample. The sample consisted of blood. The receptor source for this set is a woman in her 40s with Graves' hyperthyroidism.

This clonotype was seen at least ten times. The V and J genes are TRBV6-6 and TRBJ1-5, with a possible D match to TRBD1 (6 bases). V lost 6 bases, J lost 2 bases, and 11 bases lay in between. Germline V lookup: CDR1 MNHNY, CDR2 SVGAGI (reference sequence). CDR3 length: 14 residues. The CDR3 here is CASSKAGGNQPQHF. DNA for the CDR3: TGTGCCAGCAGCAAGGCAGGGGGCAATCAGCCCCAGCATTTT.

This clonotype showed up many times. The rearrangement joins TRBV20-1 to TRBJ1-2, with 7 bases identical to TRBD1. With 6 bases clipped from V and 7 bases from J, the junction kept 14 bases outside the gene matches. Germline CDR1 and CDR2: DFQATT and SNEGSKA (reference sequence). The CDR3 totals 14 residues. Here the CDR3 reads CSAPSGDRDRGYTF. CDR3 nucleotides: TGCAGTGCCCCCTCAGGCGACAGGGACCGTGGCTACACCTTC.

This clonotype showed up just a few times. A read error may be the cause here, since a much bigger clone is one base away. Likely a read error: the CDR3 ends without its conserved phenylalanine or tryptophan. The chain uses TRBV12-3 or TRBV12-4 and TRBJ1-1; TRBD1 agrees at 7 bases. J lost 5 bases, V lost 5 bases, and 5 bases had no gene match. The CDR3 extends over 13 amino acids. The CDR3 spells CASSNRGGTEAFL. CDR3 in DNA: TGTGCCAGCAGTAACAGGGGAGGAACTGAAGCTTTCCTT.

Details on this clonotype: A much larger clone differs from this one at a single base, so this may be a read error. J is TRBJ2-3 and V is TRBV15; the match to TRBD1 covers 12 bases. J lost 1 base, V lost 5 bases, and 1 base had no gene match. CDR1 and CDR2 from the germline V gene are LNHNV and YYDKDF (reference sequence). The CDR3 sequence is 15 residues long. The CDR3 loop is CATSGDRGRTDTQYF. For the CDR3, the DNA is TGTGCCACCAGCGGGGACAGGGGGCGCACAGATACGCAGTATTTT.

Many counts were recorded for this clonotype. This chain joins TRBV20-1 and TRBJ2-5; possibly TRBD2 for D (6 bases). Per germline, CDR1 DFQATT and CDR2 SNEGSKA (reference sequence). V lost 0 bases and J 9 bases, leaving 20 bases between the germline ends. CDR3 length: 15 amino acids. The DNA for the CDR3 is TGCAGTGCTAGAGATGCTAGCGTGGATATGGGGGCCCAGTACTTC. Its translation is CSARDASVDMGAQYF.

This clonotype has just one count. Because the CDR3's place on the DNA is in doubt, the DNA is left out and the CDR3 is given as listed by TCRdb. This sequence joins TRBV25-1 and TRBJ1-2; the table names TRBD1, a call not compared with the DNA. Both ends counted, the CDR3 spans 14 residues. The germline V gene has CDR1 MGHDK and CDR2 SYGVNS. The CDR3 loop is CASSSSRTGNGYTF.

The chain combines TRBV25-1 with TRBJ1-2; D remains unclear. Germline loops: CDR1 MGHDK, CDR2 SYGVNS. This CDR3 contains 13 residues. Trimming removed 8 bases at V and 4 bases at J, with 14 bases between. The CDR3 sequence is CASSFYSLYGYTF. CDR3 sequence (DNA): TGTGCCAGCTCGTTTTATAGCCTCTATGGCTACACCTTC.

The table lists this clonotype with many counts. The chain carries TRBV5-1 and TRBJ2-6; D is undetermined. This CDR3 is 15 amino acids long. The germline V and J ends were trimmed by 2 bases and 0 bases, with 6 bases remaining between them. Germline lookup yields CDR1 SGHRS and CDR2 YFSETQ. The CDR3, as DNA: TGCGCCAGCAGCTTTTCGGGCTCTGGGGCCAACGTCCTGACTTTC. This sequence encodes CASSFSGSGANVLTF.

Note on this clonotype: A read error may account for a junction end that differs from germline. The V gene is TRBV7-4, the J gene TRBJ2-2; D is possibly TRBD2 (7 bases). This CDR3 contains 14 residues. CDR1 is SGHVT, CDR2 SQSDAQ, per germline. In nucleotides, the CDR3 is TGCGCCAGCAGCCCGGGGGGCGGCACCGGGGAGCTGTTTTTT. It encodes CASSPGGGTGELFF.

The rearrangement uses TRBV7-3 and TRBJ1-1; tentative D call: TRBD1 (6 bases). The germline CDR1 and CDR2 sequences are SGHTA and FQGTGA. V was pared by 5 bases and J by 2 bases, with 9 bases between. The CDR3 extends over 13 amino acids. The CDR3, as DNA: TGTGCCAGCAGCGAGGGGGAAAACACTGAAGCTTTCTTT. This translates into CASSEGENTEAFF.

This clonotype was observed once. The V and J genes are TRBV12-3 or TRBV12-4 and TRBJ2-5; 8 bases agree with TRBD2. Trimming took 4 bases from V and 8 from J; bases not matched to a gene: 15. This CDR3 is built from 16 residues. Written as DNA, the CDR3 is TGTGCCAGCAGTTCCCACGGGGCTAGCGGGTTCCAAACCCAGTACTTC. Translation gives CASSSHGASGFQTQYF.

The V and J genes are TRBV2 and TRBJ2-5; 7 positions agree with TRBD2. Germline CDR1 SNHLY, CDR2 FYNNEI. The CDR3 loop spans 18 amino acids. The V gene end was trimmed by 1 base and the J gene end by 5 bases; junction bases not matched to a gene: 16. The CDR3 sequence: CASSEDGTTAPWVETQYF. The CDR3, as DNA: TGTGCCAGCAGTGAAGACGGGACTACGGCCCCGTGGGTGGAGACCCAGTACTTC.

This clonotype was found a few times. As DNA, the CDR3 is TGTGCCAGCAGTTATCTGGCAGGGGTCGCTGAAGCTTTCTTT. It translates to CASSYLAGVAEAFF. J is TRBJ1-1 and V is TRBV6-5; TRBD1 might be the D (6 bases). There are 14 residues in the CDR3. Trimming removed 3 bases at V and 6 bases at J, with 14 bases between. Germline loops: CDR1 MNHEY, CDR2 SVGAGI.

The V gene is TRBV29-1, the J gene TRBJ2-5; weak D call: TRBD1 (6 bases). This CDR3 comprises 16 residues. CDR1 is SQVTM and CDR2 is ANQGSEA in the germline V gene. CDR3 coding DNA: TGCAGTGCTCGACGGATAGTGGTATGGACAGAAGGGACCCAGTACTTC. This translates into CSARRIVVWTEGTQYF.

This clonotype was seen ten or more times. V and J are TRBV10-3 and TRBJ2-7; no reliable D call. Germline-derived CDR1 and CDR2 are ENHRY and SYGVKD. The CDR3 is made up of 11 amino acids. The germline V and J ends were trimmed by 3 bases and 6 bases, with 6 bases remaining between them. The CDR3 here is CAISDDSEQYF. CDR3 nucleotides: TGTGCCATCAGTGATGATAGCGAGCAGTACTTC.